The clone carrying this T cell receptor beta chain was counted a few times. Its target is unknown. The sample originates from a study of regulatory T cells in long-lasting Graves disease. Study-level findings and limits: Preferential use of TRBV28, TRBJ1-2 and TRBJ2-5 was seen in persistent disease.

CDR3 length equals 15 residues. Per the germline V gene, CDR1 is KGHSH and CDR2 is LQKENI. V lost 3 bases to trimming and J lost 4 bases; unmatched junction nucleotides: 5. Combining iRepertoire HTBI primers with Arm-PCR of CDR3 regions, the authors built TCR beta libraries. Via MiXCR, TCRdb re-called the multiplex PCR reads, giving one row per CDR3 protein. The table records a few hundred thousand distinct CDR3 sequences, around 22% of them present only once. Time point here: persistent/refractory GD, antithyroid drugs over 5 years with positive TRAb. PBMC-derived RNA was used for the TCR library. Patients hailed from an endocrinology department in Xi'an, China.

This specimen consisted of peripheral blood mononuclear cells (PBMCs), obtained when the disease was refractory, from a patient treated with antithyroid drugs. The receptor's source is a female donor with Graves disease. V usage is TRBV18 and J usage is TRBJ1-1, with 10 bases identical to TRBD1. Written as DNA, the CDR3 is TGTGCCAGCTCACCGACAGGGGGCTGGGGCACTGAAGCTTTCTTT. It yields the protein CASSPTGGWGTEAFF.